One and the same sample provided the 25 T cell receptor beta chains below, sequenced in a study of early T cells in non-severe SARS-CoV-2 infection (dated by TCRdb to 2020 to 2023). Preparation of the library involved 5' RACE. The instrument given in TCRdb is NextSeq 500. The raw public reads went through TCRdb reprocessing: fastp at Q25, MiXCR clone calling, in-frame beta chains kept. Rows matching on CDR3 protein sequence are summarized as one entry with the most common DNA and genes. The sample has roughly 61,000 distinct CDR3 sequences on record, roughly 13% of them singletons. About 9.3% of the sample rests with the top ten. Material: whole blood, obtained at baseline. These receptors originate from an adult who was a healthcare worker with PCR-confirmed SARS-CoV-2 infection or an uninfected control (not recorded which).

At least ten counts were recorded for this clonotype. The chain is built from TRBV5-1 and TRBJ2-5, with 14 positions matching TRBD2. CDR3 length: 16 amino acids. Germline assignment: CDR1 SGHRS and CDR2 YFSETQ. The ends lost 4 bases at V and 4 bases at J; junction bases unmatched: 6. The CDR3 DNA follows: TGCGCCAGCAGCCCGGGACTAGCGGGAGTAGGAGAGACCCAGTACTTC. It is translated as CASSPGLAGVGETQYF. Supplemented by reference TRBV5-1 and TRBJ2-5, the full variable domain reads KAGVTQTPRYLIKTRGQQVTLSCSPISGHRSVSWYQQTPGQGLQFLFEYFSETQRNKGNFPGRFSGRQFSNSRSEMNVSTLELGDSALYLCASSPGLAGVGETQYFGPGTRLLVL.

A few counts support this clonotype. V is TRBV28 and J is TRBJ1-6, with a possible D match to TRBD1 (5 bases). This CDR3 contains 13 residues. Germline CDR1 MDHEN, CDR2 SYDVKM. Trimming took 4 bases from V and 7 from J, leaving 8 bases between them. The DNA of the CDR3 is TGTGCCAGCAGTTGGGGGATAAATTCACCCCTCCACTTT. Protein: CASSWGINSPLHF.

This clonotype was observed a few times. This rearrangement joins TRBV4-2 to TRBJ2-7; 9 nucleotides agree with TRBD2. CDR3 size: 16 residues. V shed 0 bases and J 0 bases; nucleotides not matched to a gene: 3. Germline V gene data show CDR1 as LGHNA and CDR2 as YNFKEQ. In nucleotides, the CDR3 is TGTGCCAGCAGCCAAGAAGGTAGCGGGAGCTCCTACGAGCAGTACTTC. It codes for CASSQEGSGSSYEQYF.

This chain links TRBV19 with TRBJ1-5; no reliable D call. Germline V gene sequence: CDR1 LNHDA, CDR2 SQIVND (reference sequence). Trimming took off 5 bases at V and 10 bases at J, with 21 bases between the two ends. The CDR3 spans 15 residues. CDR3 amino acids: CASSSPLGWLGPQHF. For the CDR3, the DNA is TGTGCCAGTAGTTCCCCCCTAGGGTGGCTGGGTCCCCAGCATTTT.

The chain employs TRBV24-1 and TRBJ1-2; D unresolved. CDR1 and CDR2 (germline): KGHDR, SFDVKD. This CDR3 is 14 amino acids long. Trimming took off 5 bases at V and 8 bases at J, with 17 bases between the two ends. DNA of the CDR3: TGTGCCACCAGTGGACCCTTTTCTTCGGGCGGCTACACCTTC. Encoded protein: CATSGPFSSGGYTF.

This chain links TRBV7-2 with TRBJ2-7, with 8 bases identical to TRBD1. CDR1 SGHTA and CDR2 FQGNSA come from the germline V gene. After removal of 4 bases from V and 2 bases from J, the junction contained 4 bases not matched to a gene. The CDR3 is made up of 14 amino acids. The CDR3 DNA sequence: TGTGCCAGCAGCTACGGACAGGGAACCTACGAGCAGTACTTC. Translation: CASSYGQGTYEQYF.

This clonotype was counted between two and nine times. The chain has TRBV12-3 or TRBV12-4 and TRBJ2-7, with 9 bases lining up with TRBD2. After removal of 5 bases from V and 3 bases from J, the junction contained 5 bases not matched to a gene. This CDR3 has 14 amino acids. The CDR3 protein is CASSPLAGVYEQYF. In DNA form, the CDR3 reads TGTGCCAGCAGTCCCTTAGCGGGGGTCTACGAGCAGTACTTC.

In nucleotides, the CDR3 is TGTGCCAGCAGACCAGAGACACACGAGCAGTACTTC. This sequence encodes CASRPETHEQYF. The chain has TRBV28 and TRBJ2-7, with unresolved D. Germline CDR1 and CDR2: MDHEN and SYDVKM. Trimming pared 6 bases from V and 5 bases from J, leaving 11 bases between. The CDR3 has 12 amino acids.

This clonotype occurred many times. This chain joins TRBV4-1 and TRBJ2-3, with D tentatively TRBD2 (6 bases). CDR1 and CDR2 from the germline V gene are MGHRA and YSYEKL. The CDR3 has 16 residues. Between the trimmed V and J ends, which lost 4 bases and 2 bases, there was a span of 16 bases. The CDR3 coding sequence is TGCGCCAGCAGCCCGAGTTGGCGGGGTTCCACAGATACGCAGTATTTT. It encodes CASSPSWRGSTDTQYF.

This chain joins TRBV9 and TRBJ1-1, with no clear D. The CDR3 spans 13 residues. Trimming cost V 1 base and J 1 base, with 5 bases left between them. Germline V gene sequence: CDR1 SGDLS, CDR2 YYNGEE. CDR3 DNA: TGTGCCAGCAGCGTAACAGAGAACACTGAAGCTTTCTTT. Its protein is CASSVTENTEAFF. Full variable domain (remainder filled in from reference TRBV9 and TRBJ1-1): DSGVTQTPKHLITATGQRVTLRCSPRSGDLSVYWYQQSLDQGLQFLIQYYNGEERAKGNILERFSAQQFPDLHSELNLSSLELGDSALYFCASSVTENTEAFFGQGTRLTVV.

The J gene is TRBJ1-1, the V gene TRBV20-1; D remains unclear. Trimming cost V 4 bases and J 10 bases, with 16 bases left between them. The CDR3 is 12 residues long. Germline-derived CDR1 and CDR2 are DFQATT and SNEGSKA (reference sequence). The CDR3 DNA follows: TGCAGTGCTATAGGGTTGAGGACCCCAGCTTTCTTT. It codes for CSAIGLRTPAFF.

This sequence joins TRBV10-3 and TRBJ2-1, with 8 bases that match TRBD1. This CDR3 is built from 16 residues. V gave up 4 bases and J gave up 1 base; unmatched junction bases: 6. The germline V gene encodes CDR1 ENHRY and CDR2 SYGVKD. CDR3 sequence reads: CAISARDRGSYNEQFF. The CDR3 DNA follows: TGTGCCATCAGTGCCCGTGACAGGGGATCCTACAATGAGCAGTTCTTC.

This clonotype was found many times. V is TRBV7-2 and J is TRBJ2-2; D tentatively fits TRBD1 or TRBD2 (5 bases each). The CDR3 totals 17 residues. The germline gives CDR1 SGHTA, CDR2 FQGNSA. The ends were cut back, 1 base at V and 2 bases at J, with 14 bases in the middle. Written as DNA, the CDR3 is TGTGCCAGCAGCTTAGATTCCGGGGCCGGAAACACCGGGGAGCTGTTTTTT. This codes for CASSLDSGAGNTGELFF.

This clonotype was detected many times. The chain recombines TRBV7-2 with TRBJ2-1; 10 bases map to TRBD2. The CDR3 is 12 residues long. After removal of 5 bases from V and 15 bases from J, the junction contained 7 bases not matched to a gene. Germline V gene sequence: CDR1 SGHTA, CDR2 FQGNSA. The CDR3: CASSPRTSGWFF. The CDR3 region has the DNA TGTGCCAGCAGCCCTAGGACTAGCGGATGGTTCTTC.

The table lists this clonotype with many counts. V and J are TRBV5-6 and TRBJ2-1, with D unclear. Trimming took off 0 bases at V and 1 base at J, with 14 bases between the two ends. CDR3 length: 17 amino acids. Germline V lookup: CDR1 SGHDT, CDR2 YYEEEE. CDR3 sequence: CASSLAGQSVSYNEQFF. In nucleotides, the CDR3 is TGTGCCAGCAGCTTGGCGGGCCAATCCGTTTCCTACAATGAGCAGTTCTTC.

The chain combines TRBV3-1 with TRBJ1-1; D uncertain. The CDR3 contains 15 residues. V was pared by 0 bases and J by 1 base, with 9 bases between. Germline CDR1 reads LGHDT; CDR2 reads YNNKEL (reference sequence). CDR3 in DNA: TGTGCCAGCAGCCAAGAGAGGCACCCGAACACTGAAGCTTTCTTT. This translates into CASSQERHPNTEAFF.

This clonotype was observed a few times. The rearrangement joins TRBV2 to TRBJ2-1, with D maybe TRBD2 (5 bases). V lost 6 bases to trimming and J lost 7 bases, with 13 bases between them. CDR1 is SNHLY and CDR2 is FYNNEI in the germline V gene. The CDR3 covers 13 residues. The CDR3 region is CASSSSLWNEQFF. The CDR3 DNA follows: TGTGCCAGCAGCTCTAGCCTTTGGAATGAGCAGTTCTTC.

This clonotype occurred many times. The chain has TRBV7-9 and TRBJ1-6, with TRBD1 as a possible D gene (5 bases). Trimming removed 2 bases from V and 7 bases from J, with 15 bases in between. Germline-derived CDR1 and CDR2 are SEHNR and FQNEAQ (reference sequence). The CDR3 runs 16 residues. CDR3: CASSLHGARENSPLHF. The CDR3 nucleotides read TGTGCCAGCAGCTTACATGGGGCGAGGGAAAATTCACCCCTCCACTTT.

The count of this clonotype is one. This chain connects TRBV20-1 to TRBJ1-2; tentatively, D is TRBD1 (6 bases). Between the trimmed V and J ends, which lost 3 bases and 2 bases, there was a span of 13 bases. The V gene's germline CDR1 is DFQATT and CDR2 SNEGSKA (reference sequence). The CDR3 has 14 amino acids. The CDR3 loop is CSASPLDSNYGYTF. CDR3 nucleotide sequence: TGCAGTGCTAGTCCTTTGGACAGCAACTATGGCTACACCTTC.

The V call is TRBV19, the J call TRBJ1-2; a weak D match, TRBD1 (6 bases). The CDR3 covers 13 residues. Germline V gives CDR1 LNHDA, CDR2 SQIVND (reference sequence). The V end lost 8 bases, the J end lost 6 bases, and 16 bases lay between the germline ends. The CDR3 here is CASCRTVNDGYTF. As DNA, the CDR3 is TGTGCCAGTTGTAGGACAGTCAATGATGGCTACACCTTC.

The chain recombines TRBV20-1 with TRBJ2-7, with 7 positions matching TRBD2. The germline CDR1 and CDR2 sequences are DFQATT and SNEGSKA (reference sequence). There are 14 residues in the CDR3. Germline trimming cut 1 base from V and 4 bases from J; bases unmatched to any gene: 7. The chain's CDR3 is CSARVAGERYEQYF. The CDR3 DNA reads TGCAGTGCTAGAGTGGCGGGAGAGAGATACGAGCAGTACTTC.

There are many counts of this clonotype. V is TRBV9 and J is TRBJ2-2; D ambiguous. The CDR3 sequence is 13 residues long. V dropped 0 bases and J dropped 7 bases, with 7 bases sitting between them. Germline V CDR1 and CDR2: SGDLS, YYNGEE. The CDR3 region is CASSVGSNGELFF. CDR3 coding DNA: TGTGCCAGCAGCGTAGGAAGCAACGGGGAGCTGTTTTTT.

This clonotype was observed a few times. CDR3 nucleotide sequence: TGCAGTGCTAGAGGGGGGCACCGCAATTCACCCCTCCACTTT. This gives the protein CSARGGHRNSPLHF. J is TRBJ1-6 and V is TRBV20-1; D is possibly TRBD1 (6 bases). Germline values: CDR1 DFQATT, CDR2 SNEGSKA (reference sequence). The CDR3 sequence is 14 residues long. V lost 1 base and J lost 7, with 11 bases in between.

The chain uses TRBV29-1 and TRBJ1-2; the D gene is possibly TRBD1 (5 bases). Germline V lookup: CDR1 SQVTM, CDR2 ANQGSEA. Between the trimmed V and J ends, which lost 6 bases and 1 base, there was a span of 27 bases. CDR3 size: 18 residues. The CDR3 coding sequence is TGCAGCGTCCTGATGGACCTGGGACGGGAGGGAGTTAACTATGGCTACACCTTC. This encodes CSVLMDLGREGVNYGYTF.

This clonotype was detected many times. DNA for the CDR3: TGTGCCAGCAGCGTAGGACAAACTTTACCGAACACTGAAGCTTTCTTT. It is translated as CASSVGQTLPNTEAFF. The rearrangement uses TRBV9 and TRBJ1-1, with D hard to call. CDR1 SGDLS and CDR2 YYNGEE come from the germline V gene. V lost 0 bases and J 1 base, leaving 13 bases between the germline ends. The length of the CDR3 is 16 residues.